This T cell receptor beta chain was found in a study of a mutant IDH1 vaccine in newly diagnosed glioma. General study results and limits: Evidence of vaccine-induced immune responses was documented in approximately 93% of patients.

Sequenced by immunoSEQ multiplex PCR; TCRdb stores in-frame clones only, minus some. The table shows 40,000 to 50,000 clones, with about 75% occurring only once. The germline gives CDR1 SEHNR, CDR2 FQNEAQ (reference sequence). The CDR3 length is 13 residues. With 9 bases removed from V and 5 bases from J, the gap between germline ends came to 14 bases. As to time point: week 23, last vaccination. Each dose delivered 300 ug of mutant IDH1 20-mer peptide subcutaneously with imiquimod. As for this clone: Its antigen is still unknown.

Specimen: PBMCs, collected from a glioma patient whose treatment included an IDH1 peptide vaccine. The receptor comes from a man aged 45-65 years with glioma. The V and J genes are TRBV7-9 and TRBJ2-1, with D possibly being TRBD2 (7 bases). CDR3 DNA sequence: TGTGCCAGTTTGAGGGGGACTAACAATGAGCAGTTCTTC. Encoded protein: CASLRGTNNEQFF.